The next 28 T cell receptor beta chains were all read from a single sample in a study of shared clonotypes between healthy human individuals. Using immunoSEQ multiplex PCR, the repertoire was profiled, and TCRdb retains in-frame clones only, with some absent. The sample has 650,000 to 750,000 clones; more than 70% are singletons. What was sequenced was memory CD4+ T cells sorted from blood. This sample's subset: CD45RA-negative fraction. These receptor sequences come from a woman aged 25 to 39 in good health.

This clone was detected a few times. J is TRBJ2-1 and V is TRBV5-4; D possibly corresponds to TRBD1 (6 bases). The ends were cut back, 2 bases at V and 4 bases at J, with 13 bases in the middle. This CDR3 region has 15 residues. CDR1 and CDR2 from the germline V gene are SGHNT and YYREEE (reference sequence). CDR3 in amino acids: CASSFRDTGYNEQFF. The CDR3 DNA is TGTGCCAGCAGCTTCCGGGACACTGGTTACAATGAGCAGTTCTTC.

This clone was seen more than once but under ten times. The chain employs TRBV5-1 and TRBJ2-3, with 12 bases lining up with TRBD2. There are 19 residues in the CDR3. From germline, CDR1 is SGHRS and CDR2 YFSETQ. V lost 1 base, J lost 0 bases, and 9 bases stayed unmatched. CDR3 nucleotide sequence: TGCGCCAGCAGCTTGAGCATATCTCTAGCGGGGGGGAGCACAGATACGCAGTATTTT. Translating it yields CASSLSISLAGGSTDTQYF.

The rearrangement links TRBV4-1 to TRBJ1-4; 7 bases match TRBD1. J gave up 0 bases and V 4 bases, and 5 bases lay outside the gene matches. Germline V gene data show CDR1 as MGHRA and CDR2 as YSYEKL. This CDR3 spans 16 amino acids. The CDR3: CASSRGQEATNEKLFF. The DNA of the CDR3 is TGCGCCAGCAGCCGCGGACAGGAGGCAACTAATGAAAAACTGTTTTTT.

DNA for the CDR3: TGTGCCAGCAGGGTGGACCCACAAGAGACCCAGTACTTC. Its translation is CASRVDPQETQYF. The chain links TRBV2 to TRBJ2-5; no clear D gene. Trimming took 6 bases from V and 2 from J, leaving 10 bases between them. Germline CDR1 SNHLY, CDR2 FYNNEI. The CDR3 runs to 13 residues.

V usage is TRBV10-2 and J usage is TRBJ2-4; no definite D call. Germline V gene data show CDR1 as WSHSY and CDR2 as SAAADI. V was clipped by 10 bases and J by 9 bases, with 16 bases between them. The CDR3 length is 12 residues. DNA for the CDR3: TGCGCCACGAGCCTGTCCGGCCGCATTCAGTACTTC. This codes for CATSLSGRIQYF.

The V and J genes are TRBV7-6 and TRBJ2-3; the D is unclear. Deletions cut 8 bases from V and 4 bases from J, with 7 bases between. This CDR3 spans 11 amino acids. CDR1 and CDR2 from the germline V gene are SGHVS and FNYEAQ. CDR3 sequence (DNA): TGTGCCAGCTACGACGCAGATACGCAGTATTTT. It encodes CASYDADTQYF.

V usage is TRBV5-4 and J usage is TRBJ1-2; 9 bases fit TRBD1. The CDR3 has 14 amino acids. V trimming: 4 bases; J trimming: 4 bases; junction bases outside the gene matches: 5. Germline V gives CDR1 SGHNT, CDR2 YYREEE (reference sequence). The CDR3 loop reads CASSRGTGTYGYTF. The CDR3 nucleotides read TGTGCCAGCAGCCGAGGGACAGGGACCTATGGCTACACCTTC.

The CDR3 region is CAWKGYGTGVLANYGYTF. CDR3 DNA: TGTGCCTGGAAAGGATACGGAACAGGGGTTTTAGCTAACTATGGCTACACCTTC. The rearrangement joins TRBV30 to TRBJ1-2; TRBD1 agrees at 7 bases. CDR3 length equals 18 residues. Germline lookup yields CDR1 GTSNPN and CDR2 SVGIG (reference sequence). The V segment lost 4 bases and the J segment 0 bases; nucleotides outside the gene matches: 17.

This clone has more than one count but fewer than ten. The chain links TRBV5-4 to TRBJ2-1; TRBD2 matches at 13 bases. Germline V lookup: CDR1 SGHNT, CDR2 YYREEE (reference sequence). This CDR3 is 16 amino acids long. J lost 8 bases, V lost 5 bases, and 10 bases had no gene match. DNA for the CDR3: TGTGCCAGCAGTCCAGGACTAGCGGGAGTAAAAGATGAGCAGTTCTTC. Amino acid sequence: CASSPGLAGVKDEQFF.

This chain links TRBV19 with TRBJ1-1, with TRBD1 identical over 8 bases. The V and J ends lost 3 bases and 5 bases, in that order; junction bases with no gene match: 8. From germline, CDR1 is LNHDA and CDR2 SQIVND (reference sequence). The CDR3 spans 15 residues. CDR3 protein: CASSISRTGTTEAFF. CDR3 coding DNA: TGTGCCAGTAGTATCTCGAGGACAGGGACAACTGAAGCTTTCTTT.

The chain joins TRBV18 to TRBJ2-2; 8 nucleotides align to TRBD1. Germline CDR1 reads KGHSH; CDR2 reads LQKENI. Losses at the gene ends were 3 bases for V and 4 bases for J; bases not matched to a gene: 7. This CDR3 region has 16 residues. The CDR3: CASSPRQGASTGELFF. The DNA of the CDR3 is TGTGCCAGCTCACCGCGGCAGGGGGCTAGCACCGGGGAGCTGTTTTTT.

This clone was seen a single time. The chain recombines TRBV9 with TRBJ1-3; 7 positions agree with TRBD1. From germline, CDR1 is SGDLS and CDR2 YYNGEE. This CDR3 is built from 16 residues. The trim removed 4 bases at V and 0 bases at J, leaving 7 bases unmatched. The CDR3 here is CASSPRWTGSGNTIYF. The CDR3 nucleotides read TGTGCCAGCAGCCCACGCTGGACAGGCTCTGGAAACACCATATATTTT.

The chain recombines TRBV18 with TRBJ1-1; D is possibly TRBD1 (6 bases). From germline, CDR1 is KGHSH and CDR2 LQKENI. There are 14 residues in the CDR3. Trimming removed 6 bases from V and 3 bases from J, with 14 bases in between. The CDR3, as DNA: TGTGCCAGCTCCGGTGGGACATACGACACTGAAGCTTTCTTT. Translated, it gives CASSGGTYDTEAFF.

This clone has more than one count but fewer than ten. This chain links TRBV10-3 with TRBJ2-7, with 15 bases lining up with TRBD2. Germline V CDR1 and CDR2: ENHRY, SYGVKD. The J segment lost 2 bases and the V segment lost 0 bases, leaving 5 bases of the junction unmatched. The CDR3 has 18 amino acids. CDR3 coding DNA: TGTGCCATCAGTGAGTCTGGGACTAGCGGGAGGAGGACCTACGAGCAGTACTTC. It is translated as CAISESGTSGRRTYEQYF.

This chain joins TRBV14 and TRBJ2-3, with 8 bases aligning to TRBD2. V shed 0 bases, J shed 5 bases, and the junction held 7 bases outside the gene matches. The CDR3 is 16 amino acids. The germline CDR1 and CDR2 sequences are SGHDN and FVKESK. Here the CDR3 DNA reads TGTGCCAGCAGCCAAGAATTGACGGGAGGGGGAGATACGCAGTATTTT. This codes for CASSQELTGGGDTQYF.

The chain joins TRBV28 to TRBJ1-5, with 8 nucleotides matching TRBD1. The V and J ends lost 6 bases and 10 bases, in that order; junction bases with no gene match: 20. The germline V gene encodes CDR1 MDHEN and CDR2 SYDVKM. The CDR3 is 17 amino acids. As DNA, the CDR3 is TGTGCCAGCAGGGGGTCGCCGGTGCGGACAGGGTTTTTTCCCCAGCATTTT. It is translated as CASRGSPVRTGFFPQHF. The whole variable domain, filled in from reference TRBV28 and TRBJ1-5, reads DVKVTQSSRYLVKRTGEKVFLECVQDMDHENMFWYRQDPGLGLRLIYFSYDVKMKEKGDIPEGYSVSREKKERFSLILESASTNQTSMYLCASRGSPVRTGFFPQHFGDGTRLSIL.

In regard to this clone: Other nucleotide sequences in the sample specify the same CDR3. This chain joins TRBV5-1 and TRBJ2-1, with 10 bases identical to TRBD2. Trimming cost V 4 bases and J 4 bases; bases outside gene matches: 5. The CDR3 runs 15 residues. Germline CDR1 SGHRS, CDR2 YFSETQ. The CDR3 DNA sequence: TGCGCCAGCAGCGCCTCTAGCGGGGGATACAATGAGCAGTTCTTC. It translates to CASSASSGGYNEQFF.

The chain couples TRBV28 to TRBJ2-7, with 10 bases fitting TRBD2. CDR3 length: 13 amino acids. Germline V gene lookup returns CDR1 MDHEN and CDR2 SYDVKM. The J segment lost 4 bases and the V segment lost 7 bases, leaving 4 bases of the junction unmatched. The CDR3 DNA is TGTGCCAGCACCCTAGCGGGAGTATACGAGCAGTACTTC. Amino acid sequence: CASTLAGVYEQYF. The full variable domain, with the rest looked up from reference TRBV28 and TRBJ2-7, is DVKVTQSSRYLVKRTGEKVFLECVQDMDHENMFWYRQDPGLGLRLIYFSYDVKMKEKGDIPEGYSVSREKKERFSLILESASTNQTSMYLCASTLAGVYEQYFGPGTRLTVT.

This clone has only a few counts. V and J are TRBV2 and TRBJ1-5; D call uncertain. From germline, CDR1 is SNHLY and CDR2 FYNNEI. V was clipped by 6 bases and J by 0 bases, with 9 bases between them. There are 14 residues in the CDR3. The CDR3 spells CASSPVDSNQPQHF. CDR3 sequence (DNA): TGTGCCAGCAGCCCAGTAGATAGCAATCAGCCCCAGCATTTT. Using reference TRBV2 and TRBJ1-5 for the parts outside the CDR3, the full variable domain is EPEVTQTPSHQVTQMGQEVILRCVPISNHLYFYWYRQILGQKVEFLVSFYNNEISEKSEIFDDQFSVERPDGSNFTLKIRSTKLEDSAMYFCASSPVDSNQPQHFGDGTRLSIL.

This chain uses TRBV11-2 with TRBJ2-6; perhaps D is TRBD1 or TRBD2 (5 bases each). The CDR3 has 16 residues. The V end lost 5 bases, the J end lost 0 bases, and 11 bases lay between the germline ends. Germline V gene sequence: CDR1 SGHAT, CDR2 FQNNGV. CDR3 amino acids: CASSLGPNSGANVLTF. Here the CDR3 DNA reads TGTGCCAGCAGCCTGGGACCGAACTCTGGGGCCAACGTCCTGACTTTC.

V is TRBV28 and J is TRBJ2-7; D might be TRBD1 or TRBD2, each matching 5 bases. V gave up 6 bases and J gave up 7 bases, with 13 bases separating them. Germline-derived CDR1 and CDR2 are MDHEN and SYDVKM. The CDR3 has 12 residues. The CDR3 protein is CASRWDEREQYF. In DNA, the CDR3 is TGTGCCAGCAGATGGGACGAGCGAGAGCAGTACTTC.

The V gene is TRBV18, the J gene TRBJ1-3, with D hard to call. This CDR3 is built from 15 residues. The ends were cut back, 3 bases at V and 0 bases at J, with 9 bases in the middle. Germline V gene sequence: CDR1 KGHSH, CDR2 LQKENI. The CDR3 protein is CASSPGLFSGNTIYF. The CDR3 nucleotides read TGTGCCAGCTCACCGGGTCTTTTCTCTGGAAACACCATATATTTT.

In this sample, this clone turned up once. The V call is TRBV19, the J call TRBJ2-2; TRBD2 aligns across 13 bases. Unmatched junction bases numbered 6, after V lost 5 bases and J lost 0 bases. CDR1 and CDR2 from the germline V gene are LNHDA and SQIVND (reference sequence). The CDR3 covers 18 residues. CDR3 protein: CASSPGLAGRANTGELFF. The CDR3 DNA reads TGTGCCAGTAGTCCGGGACTAGCGGGACGCGCGAACACCGGGGAGCTGTTTTTT.

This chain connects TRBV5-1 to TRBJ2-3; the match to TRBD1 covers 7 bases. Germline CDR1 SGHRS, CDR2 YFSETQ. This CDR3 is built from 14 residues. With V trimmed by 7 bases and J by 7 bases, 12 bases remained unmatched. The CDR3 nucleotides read TGCGCCAGCTCCCTCGGGACAGAGCTGAATACGCAGTATTTT. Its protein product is CASSLGTELNTQYF. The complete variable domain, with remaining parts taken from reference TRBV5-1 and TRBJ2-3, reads KAGVTQTPRYLIKTRGQQVTLSCSPISGHRSVSWYQQTPGQGLQFLFEYFSETQRNKGNFPGRFSGRQFSNSRSEMNVSTLELGDSALYLCASSLGTELNTQYFGPGTRLTVL.

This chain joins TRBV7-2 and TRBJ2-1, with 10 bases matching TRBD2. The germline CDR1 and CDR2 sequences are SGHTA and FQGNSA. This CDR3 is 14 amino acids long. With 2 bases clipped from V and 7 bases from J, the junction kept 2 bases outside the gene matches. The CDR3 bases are TGTGCCAGCAGCTTATGGACTAGCGGTAATGAGCAGTTCTTC. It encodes CASSLWTSGNEQFF. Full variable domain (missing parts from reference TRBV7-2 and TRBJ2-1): GAGVSQSPSNKVTEKGKDVELRCDPISGHTALYWYRQSLGQGLEFLIYFQGNSAPDKSGLPSDRFSAERTGGSVSTLTIQRTQQEDSAVYLCASSLWTSGNEQFFGPGTRLTVL.

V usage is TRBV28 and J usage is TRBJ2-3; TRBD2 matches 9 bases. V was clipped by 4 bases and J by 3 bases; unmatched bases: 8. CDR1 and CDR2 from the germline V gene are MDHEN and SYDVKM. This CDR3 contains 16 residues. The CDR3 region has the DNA TGTGCCAGCAGTTCAGGCTGGCTAGCGGGAACAGATACGCAGTATTTT. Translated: CASSSGWLAGTDTQYF.

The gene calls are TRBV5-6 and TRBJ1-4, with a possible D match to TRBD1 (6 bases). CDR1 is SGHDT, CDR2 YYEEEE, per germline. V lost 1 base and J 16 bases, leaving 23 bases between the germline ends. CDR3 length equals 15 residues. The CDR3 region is CASSLLDSPYSIPFF. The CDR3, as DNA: TGTGCCAGCAGCTTGTTGGACAGCCCTTATTCCATCCCGTTTTTT. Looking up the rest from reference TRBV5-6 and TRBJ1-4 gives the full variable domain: DAGVTQSPTHLIKTRGQQVTLRCSPKSGHDTVSWYQQALGQGPQFIFQYYEEEERQRGNFPDRFSGHQFPNYSSELNVNALLLGDSALYLCASSLLDSPYSIPFFGSGTQLSVL.

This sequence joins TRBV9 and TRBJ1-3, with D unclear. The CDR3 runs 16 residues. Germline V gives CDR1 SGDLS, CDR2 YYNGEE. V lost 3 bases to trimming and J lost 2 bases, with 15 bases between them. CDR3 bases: TGTGCCAGCAGCGGTGGTAGTTGGGTCACTGGAAACACCATATATTTT. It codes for CASSGGSWVTGNTIYF. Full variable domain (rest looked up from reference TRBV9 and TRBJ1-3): DSGVTQTPKHLITATGQRVTLRCSPRSGDLSVYWYQQSLDQGLQFLIQYYNGEERAKGNILERFSAQQFPDLHSELNLSSLELGDSALYFCASSGGSWVTGNTIYFGEGSWLTVV.